These 2 T cell receptor beta chains came from one sample sequenced in a study of CXCR3-negative and CXCR3-positive naive CD8 T cells. General observations from the study: CXCR3-positive naive cells had more hydrophobic TRB CDR3s than CXCR3-negative naive cells.

No antigens are known for them. TRB cDNA was prepared as libraries by UMI-labeled 5' RACE. One entry per CDR3 protein, without DNA, is what TCRdb gives after re-calling the 5' RACE reads. Found here are fewer than 140,000 distinct CDR3 sequences; the top ten clones hold more than 0.3%. The specimen sequenced was naive CXCR3+ CD8+ T cells from blood. This sample's subset: CD45RO-CCR7+CD27+CD95- naive CD8+ T cells expressing CXCR3 (TNR3+). The receptors come from a human donor in good health. Some clones in this sample may be carry-over from other donors' samples.

The gene calls are TRBV6-5 and TRBJ2-3; TCRdb designates TRBD1, a call that cannot be tested without DNA. This CDR3 has 16 amino acids. The germline CDR1 and CDR2 sequences are MNHEY and SVGAGI. This CDR3 reads CASSSYGGPGTDTQYF.

The chain uses TRBV28 and TRBJ2-7. The CDR3 is 14 residues long. Germline V lookup: CDR1 MDHEN, CDR2 SYDVKM. The CDR3 here is CASCAPSSSYEQYF.